The source of this TCR beta chain is a study of blood T cell repertoires in COVID-19. Background on the study: Acute-phase and convalescent COVID-19 samples originated in the United States, Italy and Spain. PBMCs, B-cell-depleted T cells, or T cells provided the cDNA or gDNA that made up the material.

V was clipped by 0 bases and J by 10 bases, with 16 bases between them. This CDR3 is 16 amino acids long. Per germline, CDR1 MNHEY and CDR2 SVGAGI. This clone is a singleton in its sample. Per the original methods: Reference gene primer amplification gave estimated nucleated cell counts. Some clones are missing from TCRdb's copy, which holds only in-frame ones; the method was immunoSEQ multiplex PCR. V, J and clone size reflect that table, while D and trimming were determined from the DNA. Among over 200,000 clones listed, 86% were seen once. This TCR was sampled from a man aged 35 to 55 who had recovered from COVID-19. This chain links TRBV6-5 with TRBJ1-6, with D possibly matching TRBD1 (6 bases). The sequenced material came from peripheral blood. The CDR3 reads CASSYSIVQGGSPLHF. For the CDR3, the DNA is TGTGCCAGCAGTTACTCAATTGTACAGGGTGGCTCACCCCTCCACTTT.